The subject of this entry is one T cell receptor (beta chain). The assay was immunoSEQ multiplex PCR, and TCRdb's table has in-frame clones only and misses some. Among roughly 430,000 clones listed, approximately 85% were seen once. The CDR3 consists of 14 residues. V was cut by 0 bases and J by 6 bases, with 14 bases left in between. From germline, CDR1 is SQVTM and CDR2 ANQGSEA. The data are from a study of blood T cell repertoires in COVID-19. Study at large: T cells, B-cell-depleted T cells, or PBMCs supplied cDNA or gDNA.

Living in roughly 23 US areas, the participants were between roughly 18 and 89 years of age. Cohorts were based on clinical histories the participants reported. Material for sequencing was PBMCs or T cells enriched from blood (not recorded which). V is TRBV29-1 and J is TRBJ1-2; the D is unclear. The TCR sequence derives from a woman aged 40 to 50 with acute COVID-19. CDR3 sequence reads: CSVEDQFRRDGYTF. Written as DNA, the CDR3 is TGCAGCGTTGAAGATCAATTCCGGAGGGATGGCTACACCTTC. The variable domain in full, with the rest retrieved from reference TRBV29-1 and TRBJ1-2, is SAVISQKPSRDICQRGTSLTIQCQVDSQVTMMFWYRQQPGQSLTLIATANQGSEATYESGFVIDKFPISRPNLTFSTLTVSNMSPEDSSIYLCSVEDQFRRDGYTFGSGTRLTVV.